Below are 4 T cell receptor beta chains sequenced from a single sample in a study of blood T cell repertoires in COVID-19. Profiling relied on immunoSEQ multiplex PCR, and the TCRdb table lists in-frame clones only, not all of them. The sample lists approximately 120,000 clones; 70% to 90% were seen once. Material: peripheral blood. These receptor sequences come from an elderly woman with acute or convalescent COVID-19.

The CDR3 DNA follows: TGTGCCAGCAGCCACAGACAGGGCTACGAGCAGTACTTC. As protein: CASSHRQGYEQYF. The rearrangement uses TRBV5-8 and TRBJ2-7, with 7 bases matching TRBD1. V lost 4 bases and J lost 3; bases outside the gene matches: 4. The CDR3 is made up of 13 amino acids. The germline V gene has CDR1 SGHTS and CDR2 YDEGEE.

The chain recombines TRBV2 with TRBJ2-1; D unclear. This CDR3 has 13 amino acids. Germline V gene lookup returns CDR1 SNHLY and CDR2 FYNNEI. The V gene lost 4 bases and the J gene lost 5 bases, with 9 bases spanning the gap. In nucleotides, the CDR3 is TGTGCCAGCAGTGGAGAGGTTAACAATGAGCAGTTCTTC. Encoded protein: CASSGEVNNEQFF. Full variable domain (remainder filled in from reference TRBV2 and TRBJ2-1): EPEVTQTPSHQVTQMGQEVILRCVPISNHLYFYWYRQILGQKVEFLVSFYNNEISEKSEIFDDQFSVERPDGSNFTLKIRSTKLEDSAMYFCASSGEVNNEQFFGPGTRLTVL.

The chain carries TRBV7-3 and TRBJ1-1, with a tentative D call TRBD1 (5 bases). This CDR3 spans 14 amino acids. V lost 0 bases and J lost 4, with 9 bases in between. From germline, CDR1 is SGHTA and CDR2 FQGTGA. CDR3 in amino acids: CASSLTGRGTEAFF. The CDR3 DNA reads TGTGCCAGCAGCTTAACGGGGCGAGGCACTGAAGCTTTCTTT. Looking up the rest from reference TRBV7-3 and TRBJ1-1 gives the full variable domain: GAGVSQTPSNKVTEKGKYVELRCDPISGHTALYWYRQSLGQGPEFLIYFQGTGAADDSGLPNDRFFAVRPEGSVSTLKIQRTERGDSAVYLCASSLTGRGTEAFFGQGTRLTVV.

This clone was picked up one time. The genes are TRBV13 and TRBJ1-5; 7 nucleotides match TRBD1. CDR1 and CDR2 (germline): PRHDT, FYEKMQ (reference sequence). The CDR3 is made up of 14 amino acids. With 5 bases clipped from V and 1 base from J, the junction kept 2 bases outside the gene matches. The CDR3 sequence is CASSKDRSNQPQHF. CDR3 nucleotides: TGTGCCAGCAGCAAGGACAGGAGCAATCAGCCCCAGCATTTT.